Shown below are 5 T cell receptor beta chains from a single sample sequenced in a study of cytomegalovirus exposure and HLA in healthy donors. The PCR made use of 60 Vbeta and 13 Jbeta primers. Data came from immunoSEQ multiplex PCR; TCRdb stores just in-frame clones and leaves some out. The sample yields about 140,000 clones, around 79% seen once. The sequenced material came from PBMCs. The receptor source for this set is a male donor in good health and CMV-seronegative.

In its sample, this clone was seen a few times. The genes are TRBV7-9 and TRBJ2-1, with TRBD2 as a possible D gene (5 bases). The germline V and J ends were trimmed by 3 bases and 10 bases, with 16 bases remaining between them. The CDR3 totals 14 residues. The V gene's germline CDR1 is SEHNR and CDR2 FQNEAQ (reference sequence). CDR3 protein: CASSFQTTQREQFF. The CDR3 DNA sequence: TGTGCCAGCAGCTTCCAAACGACCCAGCGGGAGCAGTTCTTC.

As for this clone: Mismatch with germline at one junction end may stem from a read error. The chain employs TRBV18 and TRBJ2-4; 7 positions agree with TRBD1. CDR3 length: 17 residues. Germline V gene data show CDR1 as KGHSH and CDR2 as LQKENI. CDR3 amino acids: CASSKRDRDIAKNSQYF. The CDR3 nucleotides read TGTGCCAGCTCAAAACGCGACAGGGATATAGCCAAAAACAGTCAGTACTTC. Complete variable domain (other parts from reference TRBV18 and TRBJ2-4): NAGVMQNPRHLVRRRGQEARLRCSPMKGHSHVYWYRQLPEEGLKFMVYLQKENIIDESGMPKERFSAEFPKEGPSILRIQQVVRGDSAAYFCASSKRDRDIAKNSQYFGAGTRLSVL.

This CDR3 is CASSPIEGGNIQYF. The CDR3 bases are TGTGCCAGCTCACCAATTGAGGGGGGGAACATTCAGTACTTC. This chain links TRBV18 with TRBJ2-4, with D perhaps matching TRBD2 (7 bases). CDR3 length: 14 residues. Per the germline V gene, CDR1 is KGHSH and CDR2 is LQKENI. The V gene lost 2 bases and the J gene lost 7 bases, with 12 bases spanning the gap.

This chain links TRBV7-9 with TRBJ2-5; TRBD2 matches 8 bases. The J call is doubtful: the DNA matches TRBJ2-7 better. Per germline, CDR1 SEHNR and CDR2 FQNEAQ (reference sequence). The CDR3 totals 18 residues. In DNA, the CDR3 is TGTGCCAGCAGCCCCTTATTTCGGGCGGGAGGTACCACCTACGAGCAGTACTTC. Translated, it gives CASSPLFRAGGTTYEQYF.

This chain joins TRBV12-5 and TRBJ2-2; 15 positions agree with TRBD2. V trimming: 4 bases; J trimming: 1 base; junction bases outside the gene matches: 4. The CDR3 consists of 18 residues. Germline lookup yields CDR1 LGHNT and CDR2 FRNRAP. This CDR3 reads CASGYGLAGGGNTGELFF. Written as DNA, the CDR3 is TGTGCTAGTGGTTACGGACTAGCGGGAGGGGGGAACACCGGGGAGCTGTTTTTT.